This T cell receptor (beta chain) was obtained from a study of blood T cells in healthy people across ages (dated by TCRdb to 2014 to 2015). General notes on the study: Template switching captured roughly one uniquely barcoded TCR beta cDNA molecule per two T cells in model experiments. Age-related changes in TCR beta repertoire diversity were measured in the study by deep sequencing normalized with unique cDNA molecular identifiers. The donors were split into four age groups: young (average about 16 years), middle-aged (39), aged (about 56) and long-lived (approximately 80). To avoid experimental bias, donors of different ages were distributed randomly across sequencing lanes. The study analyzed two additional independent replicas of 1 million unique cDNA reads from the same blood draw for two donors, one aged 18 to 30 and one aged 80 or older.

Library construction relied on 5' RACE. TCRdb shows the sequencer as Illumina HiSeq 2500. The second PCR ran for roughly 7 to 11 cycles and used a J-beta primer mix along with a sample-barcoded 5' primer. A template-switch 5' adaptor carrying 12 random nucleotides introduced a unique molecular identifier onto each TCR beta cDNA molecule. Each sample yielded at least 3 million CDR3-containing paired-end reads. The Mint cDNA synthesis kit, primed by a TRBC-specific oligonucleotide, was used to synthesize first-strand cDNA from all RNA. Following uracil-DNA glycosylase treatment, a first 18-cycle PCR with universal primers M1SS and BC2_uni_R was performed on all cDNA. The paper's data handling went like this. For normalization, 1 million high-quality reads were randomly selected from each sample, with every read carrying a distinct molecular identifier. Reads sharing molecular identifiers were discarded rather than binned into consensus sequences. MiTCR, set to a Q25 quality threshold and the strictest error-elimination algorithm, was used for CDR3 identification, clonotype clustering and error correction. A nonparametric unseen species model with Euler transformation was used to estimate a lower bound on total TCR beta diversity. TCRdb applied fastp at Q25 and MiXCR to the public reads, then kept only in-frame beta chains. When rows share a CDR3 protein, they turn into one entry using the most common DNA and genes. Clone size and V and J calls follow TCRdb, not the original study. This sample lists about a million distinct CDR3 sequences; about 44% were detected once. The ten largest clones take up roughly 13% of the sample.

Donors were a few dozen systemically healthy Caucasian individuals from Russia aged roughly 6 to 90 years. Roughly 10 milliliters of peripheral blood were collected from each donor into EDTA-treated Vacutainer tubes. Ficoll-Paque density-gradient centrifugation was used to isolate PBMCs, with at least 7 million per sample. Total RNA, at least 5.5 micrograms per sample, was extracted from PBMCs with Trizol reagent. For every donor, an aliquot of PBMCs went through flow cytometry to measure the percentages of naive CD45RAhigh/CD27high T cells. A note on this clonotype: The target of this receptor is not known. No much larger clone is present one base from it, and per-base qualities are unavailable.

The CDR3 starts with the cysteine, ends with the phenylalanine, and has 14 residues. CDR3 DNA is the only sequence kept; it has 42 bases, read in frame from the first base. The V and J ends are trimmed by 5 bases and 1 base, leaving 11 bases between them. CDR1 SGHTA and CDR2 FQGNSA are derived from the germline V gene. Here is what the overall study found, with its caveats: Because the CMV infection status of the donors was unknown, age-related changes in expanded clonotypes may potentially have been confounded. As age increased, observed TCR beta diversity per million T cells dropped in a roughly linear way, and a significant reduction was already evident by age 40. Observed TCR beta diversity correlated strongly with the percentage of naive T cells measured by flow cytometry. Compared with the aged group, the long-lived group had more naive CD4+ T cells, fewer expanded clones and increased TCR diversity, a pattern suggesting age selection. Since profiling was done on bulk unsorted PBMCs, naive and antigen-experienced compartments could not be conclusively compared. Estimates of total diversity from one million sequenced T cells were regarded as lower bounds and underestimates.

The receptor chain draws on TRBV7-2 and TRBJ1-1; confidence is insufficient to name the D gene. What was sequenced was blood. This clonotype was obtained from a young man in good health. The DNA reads TGTGCCAGCAGCCCTCTGGGGTCGAACACTGAAGCTTTCTTT. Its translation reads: CASSPLGSNTEAFF.